The 15 T cell receptor beta chains in this list originate from one sample, sequenced in a study of naive and memory T cell subsets. Both TRBC1 and TRBC2 were covered by a beta constant-region primer of two equimolar oligonucleotides. Four rounds of PCR amplified the ligated cDNA using nested alpha and beta constant-region primers plus SP2. TCRdb ran MiXCR on the UMI-ligation and nested PCR reads and lists one entry per CDR3 protein. The data hold approximately 29,000 distinct CDR3 sequences, with roughly 18% observed a single time. The sequencing sample was made of effector memory CD4+ T cells from blood. Subset: effector memory, CD45RA- CD27-. All receptors come from a human donor in good health.

Only a few counts were recorded for this clonotype. CDR3 bases: TGCAGTGCTAGCCAAGGCTCCCCTTATAATTCACCCCTCCACTTT. Translating it yields CSASQGSPYNSPLHF. V and J are TRBV20-1 and TRBJ1-6; D is uncertain. The CDR3 runs to 15 residues. The V and J ends lost 3 bases and 4 bases respectively, with 13 bases between them. Per germline, CDR1 DFQATT and CDR2 SNEGSKA (reference sequence).

By share, this clonotype ranks as medium-sized (0.01 to 0.1%). The gene calls are TRBV6-1 and TRBJ1-4; TRBD1 matches 8 bases. The CDR3 runs 14 residues. Germline CDR1 is MNHNS and CDR2 is SASEGT. V trimming: 6 bases; J trimming: 7 bases; junction bases outside the gene matches: 7. CDR3 in DNA: TGTGCCAGCAGCCAGGGGGCTGCGGGTGAAAAACTGTTTTTT. Translating it yields CASSQGAAGEKLFF.

This clonotype was picked up many times. V and J are TRBV3-1 and TRBJ2-1; 15 bases are shared with TRBD2. The CDR3 length is 17 residues. The germline CDR1 and CDR2 sequences are LGHDT and YNNKEL (reference sequence). Losses at the gene ends were 5 bases for V and 9 bases for J; bases not matched to a gene: 11. The CDR3 coding sequence is TGTGCCAGCAGCTGGACTAGCGGGAGGGCCCGGGAGGGTGAGCAGTTCTTC. It specifies CASSWTSGRAREGEQFF.

V gene TRBV7-2 combines with J gene TRBJ2-1; D uncertain. CDR3 length: 16 amino acids. V lost 5 bases, J lost 0 bases, and 14 bases lay in between. Germline V gives CDR1 SGHTA, CDR2 FQGNSA. CDR3 sequence (DNA): TGTGCCAGCAGCCCTCAGGAGCGTAGCTCCTACAATGAGCAGTTCTTC. Translating gives CASSPQERSSYNEQFF.

V usage is TRBV14 and J usage is TRBJ1-1; D not resolved. The germline V gene has CDR1 SGHDN and CDR2 FVKESK. The CDR3 runs 13 residues. V was shortened by 0 bases and J by 8 bases, with 10 bases between the two germline ends. The CDR3 loop reads CASSQDHPTEAFF. CDR3 nucleotide sequence: TGTGCCAGCAGCCAAGACCACCCGACCGAAGCTTTCTTT.

This clonotype was picked up a small number of times. The CDR3 DNA reads as TGCAGTGCGAAGCGGGGGGCCTACGAGCAGTACTTC. The encoded protein is CSAKRGAYEQYF. The chain has TRBV20-1 and TRBJ2-7; TRBD2 agrees at 9 bases. Germline CDR1 DFQATT, CDR2 SNEGSKA (reference sequence). V shed 6 bases, J shed 2 bases, and the junction held 2 bases outside the gene matches. The CDR3 contains 12 residues.

The chain couples TRBV9 to TRBJ1-2; D not resolved. The CDR3 covers 14 residues. CDR1 and CDR2 from the germline V gene are SGDLS and YYNGEE. Trimming left V 3 bases short and J 0 bases short, with 9 bases between. CDR3 DNA: TGTGCCAGCAGCGACAGAAGATCTAACTATGGCTACACCTTC. This sequence encodes CASSDRRSNYGYTF.

This sequence joins TRBV6-1 and TRBJ2-1; 8 bases align to TRBD1. The germline CDR1 and CDR2 sequences are MNHNS and SASEGT. The CDR3 consists of 14 residues. V was clipped by 6 bases and J by 6 bases; unmatched bases: 7. CDR3 coding DNA: TGTGCCAGCAGGGACAGGGCTCTCGTCAATGAGCAGTTCTTC. It yields the protein CASRDRALVNEQFF.

This clonotype appeared many times. V and J are TRBV28 and TRBJ1-4; D gene ambiguous. The germline V gene has CDR1 MDHEN and CDR2 SYDVKM. The V and J ends lost 5 bases and 0 bases respectively, with 10 bases between them. This CDR3 is built from 15 residues. The CDR3 here is CASSRLATTNEKLFF. The CDR3 nucleotides read TGTGCCAGCAGTCGGCTTGCCACAACTAATGAAAAACTGTTTTTT.

This clonotype was counted many times. The chain combines TRBV6-5 with TRBJ1-5, with 7 positions matching TRBD1. CDR1 MNHEY and CDR2 SVGAGI come from the germline V gene. Trimming removed 6 bases from V and 2 bases from J; junction bases left unmatched: 10. There are 16 residues in the CDR3. As DNA, the CDR3 is TGTGCCAGCAGCCAGACAGGGCTCGGAGGCAATCAGCCCCAGCATTTT. It codes for CASSQTGLGGNQPQHF.

This rearrangement joins TRBV7-3 to TRBJ2-1; 9 bases are a match to TRBD2. The CDR3 consists of 13 residues. The V and J ends lost 4 bases and 7 bases, in that order; junction bases with no gene match: 2. The germline V gene encodes CDR1 SGHTA and CDR2 FQGTGA. DNA for the CDR3: TGTGCCAGCAGCTATAGCGGGAGTAATGAGCAGTTCTTC. Amino acids: CASSYSGSNEQFF.

This clonotype was detected many times. V usage is TRBV28 and J usage is TRBJ2-7; unclear D gene. Germline assignment: CDR1 MDHEN and CDR2 SYDVKM. The CDR3 is 16 residues long. Between the trimmed V and J ends, which lost 2 bases and 1 base, there was a span of 15 bases. In nucleotides, the CDR3 is TGTGCCAGCAGTTTAGTCTCGTCAGGCAGTTCCTACGAGCAGTACTTC. Protein: CASSLVSSGSSYEQYF.

This chain joins TRBV4-1 and TRBJ2-6; possible D gene TRBD1, 5 bases. V gave up 0 bases and J gave up 0 bases, with 9 bases separating them. Germline CDR1 and CDR2: MGHRA and YSYEKL. The CDR3 runs 17 residues. CDR3 loop: CASSQETASSGANVLTF. The CDR3 bases are TGCGCCAGCAGCCAAGAGACAGCCAGCTCTGGGGCCAACGTCCTGACTTTC.

The CDR3 bases are TGTGCCAGCAGTAACTACGAGCAGTACTTC. It encodes CASSNYEQYF. The V gene is TRBV6-1, the J gene TRBJ2-7; D remains unclear. The V end lost 5 bases, the J end lost 3 bases, and 2 bases lay between the germline ends. Germline CDR1 reads MNHNS; CDR2 reads SASEGT. This CDR3 comprises 10 residues.

V is TRBV29-1 and J is TRBJ2-5; TRBD1 or TRBD2 may be the D gene (6 bases each). Germline CDR1 is SQVTM and CDR2 is ANQGSEA. Trimming shortened V by 4 bases and J by 8 bases, and 17 bases separated the two germline ends. CDR3 length: 13 residues. This CDR3 is CSVVLGGADTQYF. In DNA, the CDR3 is TGCAGCGTTGTGTTGGGGGGCGCAGACACCCAGTACTTC.